The sample holds many counts of the clone carrying this T cell receptor (beta chain). The antigen remains unidentified. From RNA transcripts, TCR beta CDR3 regions were amplified. The TCR CDR3 first-round RT-PCR relied on the HTBI primer set. TCRdb re-called the multiplex PCR reads through MiXCR, storing one row per CDR3 protein. The sample has roughly 740,000 distinct CDR3 sequences; less than 20% are singletons. The data stem from a study of T cells in Graves' hyperthyroidism and ophthalmopathy. Study-level points and caveats: Before onset, ophthalmopathy was predicted by the model a median roughly 6.8 months earlier.

Sample: blood. The sequence derives from a man aged 18 to 30 with Graves' hyperthyroidism.

The CDR3, as DNA: TGTGCCTGGAGTGTAAGGGGGGGATTGAACACCGGGGAGCTGTTTTTT. Its protein is CAWSVRGGLNTGELFF. The chain uses TRBV30 and TRBJ2-2; perhaps TRBD2 as D (7 bases). This CDR3 is built from 16 residues. From germline, CDR1 is GTSNPN and CDR2 SVGIG (reference sequence). The V and J ends lost 0 bases and 1 base respectively, with 12 bases between them.